Each of the 14 T cell receptor beta chains below was sequenced from the same sample in a study of CD8+CD57+ T cells in acquired aplastic anemia. Genomic DNA provided the template from which TCR beta VDJ and CDR3 profiles were obtained. TCRdb recomputed calls from the reads with MiXCR, one row per CDR3 protein. The table has hundreds of thousands of distinct CDR3 sequences, roughly 34% seen once; the top ten hold 0.7% to 1%. An expansion of CD8+CD57+ cells by flow cytometry had been shown in patients chosen for sequencing. Sequencing input: sorted CD4+, CD8+, or CD8+CD57+ T cells (not recorded which) from PBMCs. Every receptor here comes from a human donor with aplastic anemia.

This clonotype has at least ten counts. The chain carries TRBV19 and TRBJ2-2; no definite D call. The CDR3 spans 15 residues. Deletions cut 3 bases from V and 9 bases from J, with 17 bases between. Germline V gives CDR1 LNHDA, CDR2 SQIVND (reference sequence). CDR3 sequence: CASSMRPELHRELFF. The CDR3 region has the DNA TGTGCCAGTAGTATGCGTCCCGAACTCCACCGGGAGCTGTTTTTT.

This chain links TRBV5-6 with TRBJ1-2; D remains unclear. V was clipped by 1 base and J by 7 bases, with 17 bases between them. The CDR3 sequence is 15 residues long. CDR1 and CDR2 (germline): SGHDT, YYEEEE. DNA for the CDR3: TGTGCCAGCAGCTTGCCCCCCACGGGAGGTTCTGGCTACACCTTC. Protein sequence: CASSLPPTGGSGYTF.

In this sample, this clonotype turned up a few times. A junction end diverges from the germline sequence, so it may reflect a read error. This chain uses TRBV7-7 with TRBJ2-5; D possibly corresponds to TRBD1 (5 bases). Germline V CDR1 and CDR2: SSHAT, FNYEAQ (reference sequence). The CDR3 is made up of 14 amino acids. The CDR3 sequence: CASSLFAGQEAQYF. CDR3 DNA sequence: TGTGCTAGCAGCTTATTCGCCGGACAAGAGGCCCAGTACTTC. Filled out from reference TRBV7-7 and TRBJ2-5, the complete variable domain reads GAGVSQSPRYKVTKRGQDVTLRCDPISSHATLYWYQQALGQGPEFLTYFNYEAQPDKSGLPSDRFSAERPEGSISTLTIQRTEQRDSAMYRCASSLFAGQEAQYFGPGTRLLVL.

The table lists this clonotype with many counts. The V call is TRBV29-1, the J call TRBJ2-5; D gene ambiguous. CDR1 is SQVTM, CDR2 ANQGSEA, per germline. V was clipped by 1 base and J by 7 bases, with 16 bases between them. The CDR3 extends over 14 amino acids. CDR3 sequence: CSVEVLTVVGTQYF. CDR3 DNA sequence: TGCAGCGTTGAAGTGTTAACGGTTGTTGGGACCCAGTACTTC.

The chain is built from TRBV20-1 and TRBJ2-3, with 7 bases identical to TRBD2. Germline V gene data show CDR1 as DFQATT and CDR2 as SNEGSKA (reference sequence). V shed 0 bases, J shed 2 bases, and the junction held 8 bases outside the gene matches. The CDR3 covers 16 residues. The CDR3 DNA sequence: TGCAGTGCTAGAGATCTTGTGGGAGGGAACACAGATACGCAGTATTTT. Amino acids: CSARDLVGGNTDTQYF.

CDR3 residues: CASRHGTSGSYEQYF. The CDR3 DNA sequence: TGTGCCAGCAGGCACGGGACTAGCGGGTCCTACGAGCAGTACTTC. The J gene is TRBJ2-7, the V gene TRBV2; TRBD2 aligns across 12 bases. Germline V gene data show CDR1 as SNHLY and CDR2 as FYNNEI. V was pared by 6 bases and J by 1 base, with 4 bases of the junction left unmatched. This CDR3 comprises 15 residues.

The chain is built from TRBV7-2 and TRBJ2-7; 11 positions agree with TRBD2. J gave up 0 bases and V 1 base, and 8 bases lay outside the gene matches. The CDR3 runs to 18 residues. Germline loops: CDR1 SGHTA, CDR2 FQGNSA. Here the CDR3 reads CASSLGLAGGQFSYEQYF. The CDR3 DNA sequence: TGTGCCAGCAGCTTAGGGCTAGCGGGGGGCCAATTCTCCTACGAGCAGTACTTC.

This clonotype was picked up many times. The chain recombines TRBV25-1 with TRBJ1-6, with TRBD1 matching over 7 bases. V dropped 0 bases and J dropped 10; count of bases not matched to a gene: 6. The CDR3 has 15 amino acids. Per the germline V gene, CDR1 is MGHDK and CDR2 is SYGVNS. The DNA for the CDR3 is TGTGCCAGCAGTGAATATGACAGGGTACTGTCACCCCTCCACTTT. It yields the protein CASSEYDRVLSPLHF.

This rearrangement joins TRBV4-1 to TRBJ1-1; no firm D call. The CDR3 is made up of 14 amino acids. With 2 bases removed from V and 0 bases from J, the gap between germline ends came to 7 bases. Germline V CDR1 and CDR2: MGHRA, YSYEKL. The CDR3 loop is CASSQPTLNTEAFF. The DNA for the CDR3 is TGCGCCAGCAGCCAACCCACTCTGAACACTGAAGCTTTCTTT.

Comments on this clonotype: This clone may be a read error of a much larger clone one base away. DNA for the CDR3: TGTGCCAGCAGCTCCCAGGATACGCAGTATTTT. This gives the protein CASSSQDTQYF. V gene TRBV2 combines with J gene TRBJ2-3, with D uncertain. Germline-derived CDR1 and CDR2 are SNHLY and FYNNEI. The CDR3 has 11 residues. V shed 6 bases and J shed 6 bases, with 7 bases lying between them.

The chain has TRBV7-6 and TRBJ1-1, with TRBD1 identical over 9 bases. The length of the CDR3 is 10 residues. Germline CDR1 and CDR2: SGHVS and FNYEAQ. Written as DNA, the CDR3 is TGTGCTAGGGGACAGGGCTACGCTTTCTTT. The encoded protein is CARGQGYAFF.

Many counts were recorded for this clonotype. The rearrangement links TRBV19 to TRBJ2-1; tentative D call: TRBD2 (6 bases). The germline V gene has CDR1 LNHDA and CDR2 SQIVND (reference sequence). This CDR3 region has 15 residues. Trimming left V 6 bases short and J 2 bases short, with 14 bases between. The CDR3 loop reads CASRGVAGTYNEQFF. DNA of the CDR3: TGTGCCAGTAGGGGCGTGGCGGGGACCTACAATGAGCAGTTCTTC. The variable domain in full, with the rest retrieved from reference TRBV19 and TRBJ2-1, is DGGITQSPKYLFRKEGQNVTLSCEQNLNHDAMYWYRQDPGQGLRLIYYSQIVNDFQKGDIAEGYSVSREKKESFPLTVTSAQKNPTAFYLCASRGVAGTYNEQFFGPGTRLTVL.

This clonotype was recorded a few times. This chain links TRBV20-1 with TRBJ2-1, with TRBD2 as a possible D gene (7 bases). Between the trimmed V and J ends, which lost 0 bases and 6 bases, there was a span of 15 bases. Germline lookup yields CDR1 DFQATT and CDR2 SNEGSKA (reference sequence). CDR3 length: 15 amino acids. This CDR3 reads CSARDWGGGSNEQFF. In DNA form, the CDR3 reads TGCAGTGCTAGAGATTGGGGGGGGGGCAGCAATGAGCAGTTCTTC.

Worth noting for this clonotype: This could be a read error, since a much larger clone is one nucleotide away. The CDR3 reads CASSSRPNDSPLHF. The CDR3 region has the DNA TGCGCCAGCAGCTCGAGGCCTAATGATTCACCCCTCCACTTT. The chain combines TRBV5-1 with TRBJ1-6; D not certain. Germline CDR1 is SGHRS and CDR2 is YFSETQ. This CDR3 has 14 amino acids. V lost 3 bases and J lost 8, with 12 bases in between.